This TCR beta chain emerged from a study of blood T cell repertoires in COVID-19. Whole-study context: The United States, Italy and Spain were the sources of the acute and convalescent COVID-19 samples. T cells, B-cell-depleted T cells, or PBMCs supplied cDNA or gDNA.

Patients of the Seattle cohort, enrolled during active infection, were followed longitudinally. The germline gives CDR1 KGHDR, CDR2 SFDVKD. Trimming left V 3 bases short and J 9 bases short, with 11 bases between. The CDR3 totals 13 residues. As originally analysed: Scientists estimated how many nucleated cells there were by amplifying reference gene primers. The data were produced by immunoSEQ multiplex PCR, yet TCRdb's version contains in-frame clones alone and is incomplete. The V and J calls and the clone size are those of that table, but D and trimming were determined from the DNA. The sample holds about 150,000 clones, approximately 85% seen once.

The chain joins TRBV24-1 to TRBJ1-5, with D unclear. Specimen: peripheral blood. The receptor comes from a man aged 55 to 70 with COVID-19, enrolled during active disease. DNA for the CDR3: TGTGCCACCAGTGATGAACAGCTCAGGCCCCAGCATTTT. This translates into CATSDEQLRPQHF.